The sequence of this T cell receptor (beta chain) was determined in a study of shared clonotypes between healthy human individuals. This clone appeared a single time. V dropped 5 bases and J dropped 6 bases, with 17 bases sitting between them. Germline loops: CDR1 LNHNV, CDR2 YYDKDF (reference sequence). The CDR3 extends over 15 amino acids. The protocol was immunoSEQ multiplex PCR, while the TCRdb copy is restricted to in-frame clones and leaves out a portion. Among about 380,000 clones, just over 95% were seen once, and the ten largest hold less than 0.35%. The rearrangement joins TRBV15 to TRBJ1-5, with D possibly being TRBD1 (5 bases). The sequencing sample was made of memory CD8+ T cells sorted from blood. As for subset: CD45RO+ cells pooled with CCR7-negative TemRA cells. The sequence was collected from a young man in good health. As DNA, the CDR3 is TGTGCCACCAGCTCATCGGAGGGGCTAAGTCAGCCCCAGCATTTT. Encoded protein: CATSSSEGLSQPQHF.